The 22 T cell receptor beta chains below all came from one sample that was sequenced in a study of glioma-infiltrating T cells after dendritic cell vaccination. Sequencing was performed with immunoSEQ multiplex PCR; in TCRdb, only in-frame clones are kept and a portion is missing. The sample has tens of thousands of clones, under 90% seen once; the top ten hold roughly 8.2%. The specimen comprised blood, sampled before dendritic cell vaccination. The receptor set was obtained from a human donor with glioblastoma.

CDR3 nucleotides: TGTGCCAGCAGCTTTATTTCAGGCACAGATACGCAGTATTTT. Translating gives CASSFISGTDTQYF. The V and J genes are TRBV7-2 and TRBJ2-3; D is unclear. This CDR3 spans 14 amino acids. Germline V gene lookup returns CDR1 SGHTA and CDR2 FQGNSA. Trimming removed 3 bases from V and 1 base from J, with 8 bases in between.

This chain uses TRBV11-1 with TRBJ1-1; a weak D match, TRBD1 (5 bases). Per the germline V gene, CDR1 is SGHAT and CDR2 is FQDESV (reference sequence). V dropped 5 bases and J dropped 4 bases, with 17 bases sitting between them. This CDR3 has 15 amino acids. This CDR3 reads CASSPPGGLVTEAFF. The CDR3 DNA reads TGTGCCAGCAGCCCCCCGGGGGGTTTGGTCACTGAAGCTTTCTTT.

The rearrangement uses TRBV11-3 and TRBJ2-7; TRBD1 might be the D (5 bases). The V gene's germline CDR1 is SGHNT and CDR2 YENEEA. The CDR3 consists of 14 residues. Trimming stripped 4 bases from V and 8 bases from J, with 18 bases between. CDR3 sequence reads: CASSSSQAPDQQYF. CDR3 sequence (DNA): TGTGCCAGCAGCTCATCACAGGCCCCGGACCAGCAGTACTTC.

This clone appeared once. This sequence joins TRBV9 and TRBJ1-2, with D possibly TRBD1 on 6 matching bases. Germline loops: CDR1 SGDLS, CDR2 YYNGEE. The CDR3 length is 14 residues. Deletions cut 0 bases from V and 8 bases from J, with 14 bases between. CDR3 loop: CASSVETGSDGYTF. The CDR3 coding sequence is TGTGCCAGCAGCGTAGAGACAGGATCGGACGGCTACACCTTC.

This clone was found once. The V gene is TRBV19, the J gene TRBJ1-5; TRBD1 might be the D (5 bases). The V end lost 7 bases, the J end lost 7 bases, and 14 bases lay between the germline ends. Germline values: CDR1 LNHDA, CDR2 SQIVND (reference sequence). This CDR3 spans 13 amino acids. This CDR3 is CASTGSRGQPQHF. The CDR3 bases are TGTGCCAGTACAGGGTCTCGGGGGCAGCCCCAGCATTTT.

This sequence joins TRBV6-5 and TRBJ1-1, with D hard to call. The germline CDR1 and CDR2 sequences are MNHEY and SVGAGI. The CDR3 length is 13 residues. V was trimmed by 0 bases and J by 3 bases, leaving 5 bases between them. The CDR3: CASSYSSDTEAFF. The CDR3 DNA is TGTGCCAGCAGTTACTCGTCCGACACTGAAGCTTTCTTT.

This clone was detected ten times or more. The chain carries TRBV7-8 and TRBJ1-4; a possible D gene is TRBD1 (5 bases). The CDR3 length is 19 residues. V was cut by 2 bases and J by 3 bases, with 22 bases left in between. Per germline, CDR1 SGHVS and CDR2 FQNEAQ. The CDR3 reads CASSLFVSGRTFSNEKLFF. As DNA, the CDR3 is TGTGCCAGCAGCTTATTCGTGTCAGGGCGGACGTTCTCTAATGAAAAACTGTTTTTT. The whole variable domain, filled in from reference TRBV7-8 and TRBJ1-4, reads GAGVSQSPRYKVAKRGQDVALRCDPISGHVSLFWYQQALGQGPEFLTYFQNEAQLDKSGLPSDRFFAERPEGSVSTLKIQRTQQEDSAVYLCASSLFVSGRTFSNEKLFFGSGTQLSVL.

The chain carries TRBV6-5 and TRBJ2-7; 9 bases are shared with TRBD1. The germline V gene encodes CDR1 MNHEY and CDR2 SVGAGI. The V gene end was trimmed by 4 bases and the J gene end by 1 base; junction bases not matched to a gene: 2. CDR3 length: 14 amino acids. The CDR3 reads CASSWTGESYEQYF. In DNA, the CDR3 is TGTGCCAGCAGTTGGACAGGGGAATCCTACGAGCAGTACTTC.

This clone was seen only once. The V gene is TRBV4-1, the J gene TRBJ1-1; D uncertain. V lost 1 base and J lost 1, with 7 bases in between. CDR1 MGHRA and CDR2 YSYEKL come from the germline V gene. This CDR3 spans 14 amino acids. The CDR3 DNA is TGCGCCAGCAGCCAAGGGCCAAGGAACACTGAAGCTTTCTTT. Translating gives CASSQGPRNTEAFF.

The V call is TRBV29-1, the J call TRBJ1-1, with 12 bases matching TRBD1. This CDR3 spans 14 amino acids. V dropped 3 bases and J dropped 5; count of bases not matched to a gene: 4. Germline V gene sequence: CDR1 SQVTM, CDR2 ANQGSEA. CDR3 nucleotides: TGCAGCGTTGATGGGGGACAGGGGGCTACTGAAGCTTTCTTT. Protein: CSVDGGQGATEAFF.

This sequence joins TRBV18 and TRBJ1-5; TRBD1 matches at 9 bases. Germline assignment: CDR1 KGHSH and CDR2 LQKENI. Germline trimming cut 4 bases from V and 6 bases from J; bases unmatched to any gene: 4. This CDR3 has 14 amino acids. DNA of the CDR3: TGTGCCAGCTCACTCGGACAGGGGACTCAGCCCCAGCATTTT. It specifies CASSLGQGTQPQHF.

This chain uses TRBV4-2 with TRBJ2-1, with TRBD2 identical over 11 bases. The CDR3 runs 16 residues. From germline, CDR1 is LGHNA and CDR2 YNFKEQ. V trimming: 3 bases; J trimming: 3 bases; junction bases outside the gene matches: 4. CDR3 sequence reads: CASSQGTSGGYNEQFF. The CDR3 bases are TGTGCCAGCAGCCAGGGTACTAGCGGGGGCTACAATGAGCAGTTCTTC.

V is TRBV7-3 and J is TRBJ1-1; 8 bases line up with TRBD1. CDR1 is SGHTA, CDR2 FQGTGA, per germline. The ends lost 1 base at V and 3 bases at J; junction bases unmatched: 1. The CDR3 has 14 residues. The CDR3: CASSLNRGYTEAFF. Here the CDR3 DNA reads TGTGCCAGCAGCTTAAACAGGGGGTACACTGAAGCTTTCTTT. Together with reference TRBV7-3 and TRBJ1-1, the CDR3 gives the full variable domain: GAGVSQTPSNKVTEKGKYVELRCDPISGHTALYWYRQSLGQGPEFLIYFQGTGAADDSGLPNDRFFAVRPEGSVSTLKIQRTERGDSAVYLCASSLNRGYTEAFFGQGTRLTVV.

This clone has just a few counts. The rearrangement uses TRBV9 and TRBJ1-3; no clear D. The CDR3 loop spans 16 amino acids. V was trimmed by 6 bases and J by 0 bases, leaving 16 bases between them. Germline CDR1 and CDR2: SGDLS and YYNGEE. The CDR3 loop is CASTRSTGNSGNTIYF. The DNA of the CDR3 is TGTGCCAGCACCCGAAGTACGGGTAACTCTGGAAACACCATATATTTT.

This clone was found once. This chain uses TRBV7-9 with TRBJ1-1; D is undetermined. Germline CDR1 is SEHNR and CDR2 is FQNEAQ (reference sequence). The germline V and J ends were trimmed by 2 bases and 1 base, with 5 bases remaining between them. The CDR3 contains 13 residues. This CDR3 is CASSLSGNTEAFF. CDR3 bases: TGTGCCAGCAGCTTATCAGGGAACACTGAAGCTTTCTTT.

This chain links TRBV6-6 with TRBJ2-2, with D possibly being TRBD2 (6 bases). Germline CDR1 and CDR2: MNHNY and SVGAGI (reference sequence). This CDR3 is 15 amino acids long. The germline V and J ends were trimmed by 5 bases and 5 bases, with 15 bases remaining between them. Here the CDR3 DNA reads TGTGCCAGCAGTCGCCAAGACGCGGGAACCGGGGAGCTGTTTTTT. Its translation is CASSRQDAGTGELFF.

This clone occurred a few times. The chain joins TRBV18 to TRBJ2-7, with TRBD1 matching 7 bases. With 4 bases clipped from V and 6 bases from J, the junction kept 12 bases outside the gene matches. Germline V gives CDR1 KGHSH, CDR2 LQKENI. The CDR3 is 15 residues long. CDR3 sequence (DNA): TGTGCCAGCTCACAAACGACAGGGATTTTAGGCGAGCAGTACTTC. It yields the protein CASSQTTGILGEQYF.

The V call is TRBV5-4, the J call TRBJ2-1, with a possible D match to TRBD2 (6 bases). V was trimmed by 4 bases and J by 3 bases, leaving 11 bases between them. Germline-derived CDR1 and CDR2 are SGHNT and YYREEE (reference sequence). This CDR3 comprises 14 residues. The CDR3 nucleotides are TGTGCCAGCAGCAAGGACTATTTCTACAATGAGCAGTTCTTC. This translates into CASSKDYFYNEQFF.

CDR3 residues: CASRPVLTYEQYF. The CDR3 DNA reads as TGTGCCAGCAGGCCGGTCCTTACCTACGAGCAGTACTTC. The chain couples TRBV2 to TRBJ2-7; D remains unclear. Trimming took 6 bases from V and 2 from J, leaving 11 bases between them. Looked up from germline, CDR1 is SNHLY and CDR2 is FYNNEI. CDR3 length: 13 residues.

This chain uses TRBV7-9 with TRBJ2-7; D may be TRBD1 (6 bases). Germline V CDR1 and CDR2: SEHNR, FQNEAQ (reference sequence). CDR3 length equals 13 residues. V was clipped by 5 bases and J by 2 bases, with 10 bases between them. DNA of the CDR3: TGTGCCAGCAGCCCCCGGGACACCTACGAGCAGTACTTC. Protein: CASSPRDTYEQYF.

The rearrangement uses TRBV5-4 and TRBJ2-2; 8 bases are shared with TRBD1. CDR3 length equals 14 residues. With 2 bases clipped from V and 4 bases from J, the junction kept 1 base outside the gene matches. Per the germline V gene, CDR1 is SGHNT and CDR2 is YYREEE (reference sequence). CDR3: CASSFTGGTGELFF. The CDR3 DNA sequence: TGTGCCAGCAGCTTTACAGGGGGCACCGGGGAGCTGTTTTTT.

The chain couples TRBV7-3 to TRBJ2-1, with 10 nucleotides matching TRBD2. CDR1 SGHTA and CDR2 FQGTGA come from the germline V gene. The CDR3 is made up of 14 amino acids. With 3 bases clipped from V and 9 bases from J, the junction kept 5 bases outside the gene matches. The CDR3 spells CASSFIAGGGEQFF. For the CDR3, the DNA is TGTGCCAGCAGCTTTATAGCGGGGGGAGGTGAGCAGTTCTTC.